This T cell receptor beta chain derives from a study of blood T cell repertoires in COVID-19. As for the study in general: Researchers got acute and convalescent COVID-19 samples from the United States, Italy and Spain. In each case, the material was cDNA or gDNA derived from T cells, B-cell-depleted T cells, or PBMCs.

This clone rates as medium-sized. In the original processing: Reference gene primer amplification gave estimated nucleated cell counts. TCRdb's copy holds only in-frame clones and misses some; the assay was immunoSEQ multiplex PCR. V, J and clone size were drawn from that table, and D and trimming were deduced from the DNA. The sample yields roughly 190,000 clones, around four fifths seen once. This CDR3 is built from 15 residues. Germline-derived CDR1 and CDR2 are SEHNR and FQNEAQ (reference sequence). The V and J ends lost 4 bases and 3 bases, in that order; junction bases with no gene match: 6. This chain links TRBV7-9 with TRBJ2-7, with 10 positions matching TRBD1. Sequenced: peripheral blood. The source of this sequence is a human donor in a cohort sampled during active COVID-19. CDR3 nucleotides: TGTGCCAGCAGCTCCAGTCGGGACAGGGGCTACGAGCAGTACGTC. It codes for CASSSSRDRGYEQYV.